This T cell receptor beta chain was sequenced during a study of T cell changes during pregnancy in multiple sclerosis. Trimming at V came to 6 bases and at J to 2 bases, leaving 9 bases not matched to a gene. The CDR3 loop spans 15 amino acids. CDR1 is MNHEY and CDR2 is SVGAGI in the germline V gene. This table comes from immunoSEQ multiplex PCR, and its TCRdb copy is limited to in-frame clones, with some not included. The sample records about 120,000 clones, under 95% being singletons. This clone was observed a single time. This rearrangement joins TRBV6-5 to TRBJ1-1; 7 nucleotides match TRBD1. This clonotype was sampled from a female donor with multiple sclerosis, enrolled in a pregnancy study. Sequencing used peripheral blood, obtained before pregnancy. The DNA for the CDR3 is TGTGCCAGCAGCATATCCCGGGACAGAAACACTGAAGCTTTCTTT. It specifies CASSISRDRNTEAFF.